The source of this T cell receptor beta chain is a study of beta chain features in type 1 diabetes. Whole-study context: Analysis included under 120,000,000 sorted cells drawn from all samples.

The whole isolated RNA underwent reverse transcription, so sequencing captured expressed TCRB transcripts. Repertoires were generated with immunoSEQ multiplex PCR, while TCRdb's copy carries only in-frame clones and drops some. The sample lists fewer than 350,000 clones; 15% were seen once. As for this clone: Antigen: not known.

Deletions cut 2 bases from V and 1 base from J, with 14 bases between. The CDR3 runs 16 residues. In germline, CDR1 is MDHEN, CDR2 SYDVKM. General study results and limits: Cells with high TCR expression could be over-represented when cDNA is sequenced. For Type 1 diabetes patients, all four CD4+ subsets carried TCRB CDR3s that were moderately but significantly shorter.

The genes are TRBV28 and TRBJ2-5, with a possible D match to TRBD2 (6 bases). The sample taken for sequencing was naive CD4+ T cells from blood. The origin of this receptor is a man between 18 and 35 years old with type 1 diabetes. CDR3 sequence: CASSLIVAGSQETQYF. DNA of the CDR3: TGTGCCAGCAGTTTAATCGTTGCGGGATCCCAAGAGACCCAGTACTTC. Combining the CDR3 with reference TRBV28 and TRBJ2-5 gives the whole variable domain DVKVTQSSRYLVKRTGEKVFLECVQDMDHENMFWYRQDPGLGLRLIYFSYDVKMKEKGDIPEGYSVSREKKERFSLILESASTNQTSMYLCASSLIVAGSQETQYFGPGTRLLVL.